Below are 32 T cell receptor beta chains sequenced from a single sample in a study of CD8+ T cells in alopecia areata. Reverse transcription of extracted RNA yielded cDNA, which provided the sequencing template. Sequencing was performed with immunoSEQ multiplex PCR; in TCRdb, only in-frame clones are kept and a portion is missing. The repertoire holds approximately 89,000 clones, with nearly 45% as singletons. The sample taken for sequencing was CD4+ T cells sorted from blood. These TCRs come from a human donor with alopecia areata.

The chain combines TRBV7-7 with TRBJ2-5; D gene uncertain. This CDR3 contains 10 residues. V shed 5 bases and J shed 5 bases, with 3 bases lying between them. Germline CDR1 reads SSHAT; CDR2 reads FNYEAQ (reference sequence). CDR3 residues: CASSVETQYF. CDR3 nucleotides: TGTGCCAGCAGCGTGGAGACCCAGTACTTC.

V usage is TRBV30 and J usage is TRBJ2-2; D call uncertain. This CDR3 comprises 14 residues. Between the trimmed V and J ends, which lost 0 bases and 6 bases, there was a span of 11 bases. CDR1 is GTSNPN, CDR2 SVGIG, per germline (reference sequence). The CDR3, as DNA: TGTGCCTGGAGTGTATGGCCCTACCCCGGGGAGCTGTTTTTT. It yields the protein CAWSVWPYPGELFF.

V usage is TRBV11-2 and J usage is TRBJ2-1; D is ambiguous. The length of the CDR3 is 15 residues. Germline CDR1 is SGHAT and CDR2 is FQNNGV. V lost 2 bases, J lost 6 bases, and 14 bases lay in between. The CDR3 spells CASSLFPAGVNEQFF. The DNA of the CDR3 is TGTGCCAGCAGCTTATTCCCCGCCGGTGTCAATGAGCAGTTCTTC. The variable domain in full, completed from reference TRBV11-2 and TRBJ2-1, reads EAGVAQSPRYKIIEKRQSVAFWCNPISGHATLYWYQQILGQGPKLLIQFQNNGVVDDSQLPKDRFSAERLKGVDSTLKIQPAKLEDSAVYLCASSLFPAGVNEQFFGPGTRLTVL.

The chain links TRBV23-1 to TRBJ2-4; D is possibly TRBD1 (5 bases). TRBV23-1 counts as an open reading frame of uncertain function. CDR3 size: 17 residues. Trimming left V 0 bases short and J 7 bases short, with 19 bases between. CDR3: CASSQSVKGMDTNIQYF. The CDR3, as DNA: TGCGCCAGCAGTCAATCCGTAAAAGGGATGGACACCAACATTCAGTACTTC.

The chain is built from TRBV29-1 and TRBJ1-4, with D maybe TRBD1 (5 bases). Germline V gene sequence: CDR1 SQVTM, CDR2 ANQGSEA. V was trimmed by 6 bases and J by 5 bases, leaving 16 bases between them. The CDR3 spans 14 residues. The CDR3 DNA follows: TGCAGCGTCGACACAACCGGGACGAATGAAAAACTGTTTTTT. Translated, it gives CSVDTTGTNEKLFF.

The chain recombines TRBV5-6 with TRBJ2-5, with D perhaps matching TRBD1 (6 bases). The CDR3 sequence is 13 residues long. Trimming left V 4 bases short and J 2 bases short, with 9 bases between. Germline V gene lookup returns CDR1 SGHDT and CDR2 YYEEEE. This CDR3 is CASSPDRQETQYF. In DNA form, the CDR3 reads TGTGCCAGCAGCCCCGACAGGCAAGAGACCCAGTACTTC.

The CDR3 here is CAWSQSGRGGYEQFF. CDR3 nucleotide sequence: TGTGCCTGGAGTCAAAGCGGGCGGGGGGGCTATGAGCAGTTCTTC. The genes are TRBV30 and TRBJ2-1, with 9 bases matching TRBD2. The CDR3 has 15 residues. Germline CDR1 GTSNPN, CDR2 SVGIG (reference sequence). Trimming removed 2 bases from V and 8 bases from J; junction bases left unmatched: 10.

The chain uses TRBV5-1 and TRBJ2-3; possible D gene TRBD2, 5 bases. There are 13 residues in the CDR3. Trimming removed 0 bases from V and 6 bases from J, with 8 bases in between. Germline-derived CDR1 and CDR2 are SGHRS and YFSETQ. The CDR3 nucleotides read TGCGCCAGCAGCTTGGTGAGGGCTGATACGCAGTATTTT. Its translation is CASSLVRADTQYF.

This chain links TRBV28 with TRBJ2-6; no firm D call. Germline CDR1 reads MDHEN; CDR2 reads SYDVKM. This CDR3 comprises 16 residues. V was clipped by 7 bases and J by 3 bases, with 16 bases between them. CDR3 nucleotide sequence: TGTGCCAGCACCCCTTCTGGGTCGGTTGGGGCCAACGTCCTGACTTTC. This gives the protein CASTPSGSVGANVLTF.

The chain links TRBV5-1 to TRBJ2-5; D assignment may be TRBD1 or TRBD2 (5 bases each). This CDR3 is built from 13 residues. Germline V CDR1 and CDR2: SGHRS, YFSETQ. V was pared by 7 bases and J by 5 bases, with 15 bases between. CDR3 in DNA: TGCGCCAGCTTTGACGGGGCCCTTGAGACCCAGTACTTC. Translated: CASFDGALETQYF. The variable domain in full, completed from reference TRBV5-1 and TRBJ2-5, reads KAGVTQTPRYLIKTRGQQVTLSCSPISGHRSVSWYQQTPGQGLQFLFEYFSETQRNKGNFPGRFSGRQFSNSRSEMNVSTLELGDSALYLCASFDGALETQYFGPGTRLLVL.

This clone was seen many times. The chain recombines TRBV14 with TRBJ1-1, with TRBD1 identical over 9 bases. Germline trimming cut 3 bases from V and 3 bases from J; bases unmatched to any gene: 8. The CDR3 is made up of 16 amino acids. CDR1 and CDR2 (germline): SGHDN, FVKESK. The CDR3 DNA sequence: TGTGCCAGCAGCCAGGGGACAGGGAAAGGGGACACTGAAGCTTTCTTT. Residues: CASSQGTGKGDTEAFF.

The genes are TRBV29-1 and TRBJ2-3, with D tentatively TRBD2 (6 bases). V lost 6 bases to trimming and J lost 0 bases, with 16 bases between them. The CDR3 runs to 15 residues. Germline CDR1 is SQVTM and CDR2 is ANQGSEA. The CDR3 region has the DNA TGCAGCGTCGACGGGACTTCGGCTAGCACAGATACGCAGTATTTT. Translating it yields CSVDGTSASTDTQYF.

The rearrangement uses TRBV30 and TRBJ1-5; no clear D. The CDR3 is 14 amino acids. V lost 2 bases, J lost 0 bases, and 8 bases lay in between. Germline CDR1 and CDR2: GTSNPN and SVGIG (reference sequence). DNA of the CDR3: TGTGCCTGGAGTTTGGGGAATAGCAATCAGCCCCAGCATTTT. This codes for CAWSLGNSNQPQHF. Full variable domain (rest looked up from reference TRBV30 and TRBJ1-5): SQTIHQWPATLVQPVGSPLSLECTVEGTSNPNLYWYRQAAGRGLQLLFYSVGIGQISSEVPQNLSASRPQDRQFILSSKKLLLSDSGFYLCAWSLGNSNQPQHFGDGTRLSIL.

The CDR3 loop is CASSLSSKNLHSSYEQYF. For the CDR3, the DNA is TGCGCCAGCAGCTTGTCTTCAAAAAACCTCCATAGCTCCTACGAGCAGTACTTC. J is TRBJ2-7 and V is TRBV5-1; no firm D call. V was clipped by 1 base and J by 0 bases, with 20 bases between them. This CDR3 comprises 18 residues. Germline V gene data show CDR1 as SGHRS and CDR2 as YFSETQ.

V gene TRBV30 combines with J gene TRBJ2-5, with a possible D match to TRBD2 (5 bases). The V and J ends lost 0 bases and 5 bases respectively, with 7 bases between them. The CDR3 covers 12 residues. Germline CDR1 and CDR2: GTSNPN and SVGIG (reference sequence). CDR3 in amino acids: CAWSVRRETQYF. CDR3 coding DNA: TGTGCCTGGAGTGTAAGGAGGGAGACCCAGTACTTC.

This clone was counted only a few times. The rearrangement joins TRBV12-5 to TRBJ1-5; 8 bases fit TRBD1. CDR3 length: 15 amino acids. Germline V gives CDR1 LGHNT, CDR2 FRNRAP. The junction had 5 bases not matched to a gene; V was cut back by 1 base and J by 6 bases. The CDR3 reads CASGLALTGVQPQHF. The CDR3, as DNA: TGTGCTAGTGGTTTGGCTCTGACAGGGGTTCAGCCCCAGCATTTT.

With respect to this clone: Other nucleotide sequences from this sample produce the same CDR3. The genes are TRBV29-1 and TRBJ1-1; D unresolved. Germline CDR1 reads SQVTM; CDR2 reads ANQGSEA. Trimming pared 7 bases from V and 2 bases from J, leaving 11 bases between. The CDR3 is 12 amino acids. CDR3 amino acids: CSARTGNTEAFF. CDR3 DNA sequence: TGCAGCGCGCGGACGGGAAACACTGAAGCTTTCTTT.

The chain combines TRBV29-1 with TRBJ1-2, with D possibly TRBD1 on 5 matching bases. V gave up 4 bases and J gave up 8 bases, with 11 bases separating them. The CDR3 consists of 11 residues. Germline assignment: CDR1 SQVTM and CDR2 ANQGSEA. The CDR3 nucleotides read TGCAGCGTTGTAAAAGGGGAGGGCTACACCTTC. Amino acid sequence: CSVVKGEGYTF.

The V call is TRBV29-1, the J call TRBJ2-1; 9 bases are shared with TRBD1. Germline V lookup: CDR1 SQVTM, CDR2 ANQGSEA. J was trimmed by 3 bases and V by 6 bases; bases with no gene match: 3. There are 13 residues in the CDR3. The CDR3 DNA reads TGCAGCGTGGAGACAGGGGGCTACAATGAGCAGTTCTTC. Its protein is CSVETGGYNEQFF.

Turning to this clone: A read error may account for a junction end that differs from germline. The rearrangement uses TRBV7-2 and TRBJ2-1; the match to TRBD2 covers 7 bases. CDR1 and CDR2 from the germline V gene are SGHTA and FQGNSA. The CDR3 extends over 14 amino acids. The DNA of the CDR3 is TGTGCCAGCACCTTAAGGCGGGGGTACAATGAGCAGTTCTTC. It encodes CASTLRRGYNEQFF.

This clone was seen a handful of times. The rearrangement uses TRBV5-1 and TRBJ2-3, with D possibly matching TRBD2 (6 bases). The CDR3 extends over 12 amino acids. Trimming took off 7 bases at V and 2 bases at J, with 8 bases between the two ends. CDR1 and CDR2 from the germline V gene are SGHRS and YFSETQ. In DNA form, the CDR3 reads TGCGCCAGCCGGAGGGCCACAGATACGCAGTATTTT. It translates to CASRRATDTQYF.

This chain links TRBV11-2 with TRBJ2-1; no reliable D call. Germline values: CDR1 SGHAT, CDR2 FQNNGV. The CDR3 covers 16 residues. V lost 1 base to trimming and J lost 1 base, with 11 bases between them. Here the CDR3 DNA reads TGTGCCAGCAGCTTAGTGTTCAGGATATCCTACAATGAGCAGTTCTTC. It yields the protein CASSLVFRISYNEQFF.

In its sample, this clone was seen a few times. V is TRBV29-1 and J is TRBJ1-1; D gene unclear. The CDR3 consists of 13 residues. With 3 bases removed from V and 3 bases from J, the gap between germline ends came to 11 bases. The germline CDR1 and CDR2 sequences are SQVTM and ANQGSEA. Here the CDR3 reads CSVDPGRYTEAFF. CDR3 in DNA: TGCAGCGTTGACCCGGGTCGATACACTGAAGCTTTCTTT.

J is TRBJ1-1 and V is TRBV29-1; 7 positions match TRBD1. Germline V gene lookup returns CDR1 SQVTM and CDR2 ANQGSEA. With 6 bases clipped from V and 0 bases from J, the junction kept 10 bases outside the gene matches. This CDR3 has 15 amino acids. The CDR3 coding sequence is TGCAGCGTGGACGACAGGGAGGCGATGAACACTGAAGCTTTCTTT. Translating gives CSVDDREAMNTEAFF.

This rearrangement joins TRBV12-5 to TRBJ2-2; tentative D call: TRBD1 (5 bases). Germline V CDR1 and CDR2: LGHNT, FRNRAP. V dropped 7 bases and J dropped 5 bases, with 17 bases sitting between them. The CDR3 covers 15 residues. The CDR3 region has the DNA TGTGCTAGTGCCCTTTATTGGGGCGAGACCGGGGAGCTGTTTTTT. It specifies CASALYWGETGELFF. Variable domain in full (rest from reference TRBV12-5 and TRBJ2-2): DARVTQTPRHKVTEMGQEVTMRCQPILGHNTVFWYRQTMMQGLELLAYFRNRAPLDDSGMPKDRFSAEMPDATLATLKIQPSEPRDSAVYFCASALYWGETGELFFGEGSRLTVL.

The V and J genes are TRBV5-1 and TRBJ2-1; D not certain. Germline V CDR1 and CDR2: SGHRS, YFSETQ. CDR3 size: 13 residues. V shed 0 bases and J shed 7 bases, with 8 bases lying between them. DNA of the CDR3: TGCGCCAGCAGCTTGGTCCAGTTGAATGAGCAGTTCTTC. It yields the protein CASSLVQLNEQFF.

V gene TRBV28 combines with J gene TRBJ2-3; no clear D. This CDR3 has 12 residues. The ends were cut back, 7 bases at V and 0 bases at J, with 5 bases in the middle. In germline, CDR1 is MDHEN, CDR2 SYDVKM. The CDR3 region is CASTVSTDTQYF. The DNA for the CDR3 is TGTGCCAGCACTGTAAGCACAGATACGCAGTATTTT.

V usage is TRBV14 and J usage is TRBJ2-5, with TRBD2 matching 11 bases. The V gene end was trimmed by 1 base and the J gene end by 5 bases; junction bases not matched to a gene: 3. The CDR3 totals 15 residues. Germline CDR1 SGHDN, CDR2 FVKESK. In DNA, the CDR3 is TGTGCCAGCAGCCAAGTGGGACTAGCGGCGGAGACCCAGTACTTC. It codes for CASSQVGLAAETQYF.

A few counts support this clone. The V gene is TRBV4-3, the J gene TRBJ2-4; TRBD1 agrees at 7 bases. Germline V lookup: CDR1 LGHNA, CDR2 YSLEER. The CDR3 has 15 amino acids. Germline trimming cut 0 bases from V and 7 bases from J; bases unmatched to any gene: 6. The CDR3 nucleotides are TGCGCCAGCAGCCAAGAACCAGGGGGTCTGAACATTCAGTACTTC. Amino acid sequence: CASSQEPGGLNIQYF.

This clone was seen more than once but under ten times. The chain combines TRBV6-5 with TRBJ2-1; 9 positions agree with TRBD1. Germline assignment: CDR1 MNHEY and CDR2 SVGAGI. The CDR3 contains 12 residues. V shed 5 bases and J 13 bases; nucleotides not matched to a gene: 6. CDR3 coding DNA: TGTGCCAGCAGTCCCGTGGACAGGGGACAGTTCTTC. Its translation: CASSPVDRGQFF.

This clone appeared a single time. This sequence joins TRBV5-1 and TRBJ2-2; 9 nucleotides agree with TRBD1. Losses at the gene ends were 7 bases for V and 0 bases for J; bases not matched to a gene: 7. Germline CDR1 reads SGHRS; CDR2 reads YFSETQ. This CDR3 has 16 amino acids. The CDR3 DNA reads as TGCGCCAGCCGGGGACAGGGAACTACGAACACCGGGGAGCTGTTTTTT. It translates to CASRGQGTTNTGELFF.

The CDR3 sequence: CASSRQVNQPQHF. CDR3 in DNA: TGTGCCAGCAGCCGACAGGTCAATCAGCCCCAGCATTTT. This sequence joins TRBV7-6 and TRBJ1-5; D is perhaps TRBD1 (6 bases). Deletions cut 5 bases from V and 3 bases from J, with 8 bases between. Looked up from germline, CDR1 is SGHVS and CDR2 is FNYEAQ. The CDR3 covers 13 residues.